This TCR beta chain was captured by sequencing in a study of cytomegalovirus exposure and HLA in healthy donors. Study-wide points: Some V segments, including TRBV6-2 and TRBV6-3, were excluded as indistinguishable. A highly shared variant cluster was judged a likely technical artifact. One later analysis reportedly identified an Asian-associated ancestry cluster that showed fewer N-insertions than the approximately 700-donor mean. Presence/absence analysis assumed near-uniform sequencing depth across donors.

Both 60 Vbeta primers and 13 Jbeta primers went into the PCR. Clones were sequenced by immunoSEQ multiplex PCR, and TCRdb holds only the in-frame ones, with some missing. The sample consists of over 60,000 clones, approximately 75% of them appearing once. In the case of this clone: Its antigen is unidentified. In this CDR3 the conserved last residue, phenylalanine or tryptophan, is missing, so a read error is likely. The DNA is omitted, as the CDR3 cannot be located on it reliably, and the CDR3 follows TCRdb's listing.

Germline CDR1 WSHSY, CDR2 SAAADI. Both ends counted, the CDR3 spans 11 residues. The J gene is TRBJ1-1, the V gene TRBV10-2; the D call of TRBD1 is as the table states it, not checked on the DNA. The sequenced sample consisted of PBMCs. The receptor comes from a woman aged 25 to 39 in good health and CMV-seronegative. CDR3 in amino acids: CATRRDRDLSL.